Following are 10 T cell receptor beta chains from one sample sequenced in a study of identical twins. From the 5' RACE reads, TCRdb called clonotypes with MiXCR, one entry per CDR3 protein. This sample has hundreds of thousands of distinct CDR3 sequences, with more than 9% found just once. In addition, the sample was reused for a study of yellow fever vaccine responses in identical twins.

The sample taken for sequencing was PBMCs. These receptors were collected from a woman between 18 and 29 years old in good health.

V is TRBV6-1 and J is TRBJ2-7; a possible D gene is TRBD1 (6 bases). Per germline, CDR1 MNHNS and CDR2 SASEGT. Trimming took 3 bases from V and 3 from J, leaving 9 bases between them. This CDR3 region has 13 residues. The CDR3 reads CASSEGANYEQYV. In DNA, the CDR3 is TGTGCCAGCAGTGAGGGGGCGAACTACGAGCAGTACGTC.

The chain links TRBV12-2 to TRBJ1-4; TRBD1, the table's D call, was not compared with the DNA. TRBV12-2 is described as a pseudogene. CDR3 size: 14 residues. CDR3 DNA: TGTGCAAGTCGCCCCCGACAGGGGTCTGAAAAACTGTTTTTT. Translated, it gives CASRPRQGSEKLFF.

In its sample, this clonotype was seen many times. The chain combines TRBV5-1 with TRBJ1-5; 9 bases match TRBD1. The germline V gene has CDR1 SGHRS and CDR2 YFSETQ. The CDR3 spans 14 residues. Trimming at V came to 4 bases and at J to 6 bases, leaving 5 bases not matched to a gene. DNA of the CDR3: TGCGCCAGCAGCATCACAGGGGGCGGTCAGCCCCAGCATTTT. This encodes CASSITGGGQPQHF. Full variable domain (rest looked up from reference TRBV5-1 and TRBJ1-5): KAGVTQTPRYLIKTRGQQVTLSCSPISGHRSVSWYQQTPGQGLQFLFEYFSETQRNKGNFPGRFSGRQFSNSRSEMNVSTLELGDSALYLCASSITGGGQPQHFGDGTRLSIL.

Ten or more counts support this clonotype. J is TRBJ2-2 and V is TRBV29-1, with 8 positions matching TRBD1. The CDR3 has 14 amino acids. CDR1 is SQVTM and CDR2 is ANQGSEA in the germline V gene. With 5 bases clipped from V and 4 bases from J, the junction kept 6 bases outside the gene matches. The CDR3 loop is CSVSGGAGTGELFF. In DNA, the CDR3 is TGCAGCGTTTCAGGGGGCGCGGGCACCGGGGAGCTGTTTTTT.

A few counts support this clonotype. The chain recombines TRBV5-1 with TRBJ2-1, with D hard to call. The CDR3 spans 11 residues. Trimming took off 8 bases at V and 3 bases at J, with 6 bases between the two ends. CDR1 and CDR2 from the germline V gene are SGHRS and YFSETQ. CDR3 in amino acids: CASQSYNEQFF. The CDR3 nucleotides are TGCGCCAGTCAGAGCTACAATGAGCAGTTCTTC.

This clonotype was seen a handful of times. The chain links TRBV11-2 to TRBJ1-6; D uncertain. CDR1 and CDR2 (germline): SGHAT, FQNNGV. This CDR3 is built from 16 residues. Between the trimmed V and J ends, which lost 0 bases and 6 bases, there was a span of 12 bases. CDR3: CASSLDLGAGNSPLHF. Here the CDR3 DNA reads TGTGCCAGCAGCTTAGACTTGGGAGCGGGTAATTCACCCCTCCACTTT.

The genes are TRBV28 and TRBJ2-4; D might be TRBD1 (6 bases). The germline V gene encodes CDR1 MDHEN and CDR2 SYDVKM. Trimming pared 4 bases from V and 3 bases from J, leaving 7 bases between. This CDR3 region has 13 residues. This chain's CDR3 is CASSWGHKNIQYF. The CDR3 DNA sequence: TGTGCCAGCAGTTGGGGGCACAAAAACATTCAGTACTTC.

In the case of this clonotype: The junction does not match germline at one end; this may be a read error. The chain recombines TRBV28 with TRBJ1-5; 7 bases fit TRBD1. Germline V gives CDR1 MDHEN, CDR2 SYDVKM. CDR3 length: 15 residues. The CDR3 sequence is CASRFMGTDNQPRHF. CDR3 DNA sequence: TGTGCCAGCAGATTTATGGGGACAGACAATCAGCCCCGGCATTTT. The variable domain in full, completed from reference TRBV28 and TRBJ1-5, reads DVKVTQSSRYLVKRTGEKVFLECVQDMDHENMFWYRQDPGLGLRLIYFSYDVKMKEKGDIPEGYSVSREKKERFSLILESASTNQTSMYLCASRFMGTDNQPRHFGDGTRLSIL.

A few counts support this clonotype. The genes are TRBV12-3 or TRBV12-4 and TRBJ2-1, with 7 bases aligning to TRBD1. Trimming at V came to 6 bases and at J to 0 bases, leaving 5 bases not matched to a gene. The CDR3 totals 15 residues. CDR3 in amino acids: CASRFRDSSYNEQFF. The CDR3 coding sequence is TGTGCCAGCAGGTTCCGGGACAGCTCCTACAATGAGCAGTTCTTC.

In its sample, this clonotype was seen a few times. The rearrangement joins TRBV6-1 to TRBJ1-5, with a possible D match to TRBD1 (5 bases). This CDR3 contains 14 residues. CDR1 and CDR2 from the germline V gene are MNHNS and SASEGT. Trimming stripped 9 bases from V and 5 bases from J, with 17 bases between. The CDR3 sequence is CASAPGWTDQPQHF. The CDR3 region has the DNA TGTGCCAGTGCTCCAGGGTGGACGGATCAGCCCCAGCATTTT.